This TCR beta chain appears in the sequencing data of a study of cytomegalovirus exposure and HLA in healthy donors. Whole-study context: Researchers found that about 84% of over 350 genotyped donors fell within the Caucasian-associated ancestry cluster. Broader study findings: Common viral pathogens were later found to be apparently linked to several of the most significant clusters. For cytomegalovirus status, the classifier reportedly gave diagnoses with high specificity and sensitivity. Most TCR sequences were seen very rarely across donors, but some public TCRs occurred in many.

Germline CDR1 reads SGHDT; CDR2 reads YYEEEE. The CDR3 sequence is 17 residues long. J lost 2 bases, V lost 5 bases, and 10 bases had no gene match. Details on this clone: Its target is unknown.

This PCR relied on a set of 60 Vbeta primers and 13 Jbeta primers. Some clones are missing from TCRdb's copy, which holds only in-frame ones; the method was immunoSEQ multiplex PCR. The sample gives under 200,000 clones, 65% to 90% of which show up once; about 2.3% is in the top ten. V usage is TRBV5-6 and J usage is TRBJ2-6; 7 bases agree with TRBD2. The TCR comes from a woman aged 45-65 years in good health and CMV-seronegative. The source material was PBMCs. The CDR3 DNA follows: TGTGCCAGCAGTATTGTGGCGGGAGTAACTGGGGCCAACGTCCTGACTTTC. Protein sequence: CASSIVAGVTGANVLTF.